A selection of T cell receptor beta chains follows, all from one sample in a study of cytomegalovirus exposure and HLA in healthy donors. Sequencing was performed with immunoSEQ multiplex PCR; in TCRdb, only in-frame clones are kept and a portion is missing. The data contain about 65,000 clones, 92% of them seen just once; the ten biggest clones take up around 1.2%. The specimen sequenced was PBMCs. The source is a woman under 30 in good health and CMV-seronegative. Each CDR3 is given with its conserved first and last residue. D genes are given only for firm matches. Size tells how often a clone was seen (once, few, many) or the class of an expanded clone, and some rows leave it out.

CDR3nt: TGTGCCAGCAGCTTGGGCAGGGCTGGTCGCAATCAGCCCCAGCATTTT; CDR3aa: CASSLGRAGRNQPQHF; abundance: .; v_gene: TRBV7-9; j_gene: TRBJ1-5; d_gene: .
CDR3nt: TGTGCCAGTGGGACAGGACACGGCCCCGGGACAGATACGCAGTATTTT; CDR3aa: CASGTGHGPGTDTQYF; abundance: .; v_gene: TRBV9; j_gene: TRBJ2-3; d_gene: TRBD1
CDR3nt: TGTGCCAGCAGCACCGCCGACAGGGGTCATATGAACACTGAAGCTTTCTTT; CDR3aa: CASSTADRGHMNTEAFF; abundance: .; v_gene: TRBV28; j_gene: TRBJ1-1; d_gene: TRBD1
CDR3nt: TGTGCCAGCTCCATACCGGGACAGGGCTCCGGGGAGCTGTTTTTT; CDR3aa: CASSIPGQGSGELFF; abundance: .; v_gene: TRBV18; j_gene: TRBJ2-2; d_gene: TRBD1
CDR3nt: TGTGCCAGCAGCTCTATAGAATCTGACACAGATACGCAGTATTTT; CDR3aa: CASSSIESDTDTQYF; abundance: .; v_gene: TRBV13; j_gene: TRBJ2-3; d_gene: .
CDR3nt: TGTGCCAGCAGCTATAGGAGCGAGGCAGATACGCAGTATTTT; CDR3aa: CASSYRSEADTQYF; abundance: .; v_gene: TRBV7-3; j_gene: TRBJ2-3; d_gene: .
CDR3nt: TGTGCCAGCAGTTTGCACCAGAAAGAGACCCAGTACTTC; CDR3aa: CASSLHQKETQYF; abundance: .; v_gene: TRBV28; j_gene: TRBJ2-5; d_gene: .
CDR3nt: TGTGCCAGCAGTTCTGGGGGACTAGCGGATGGAGAGACCCAGTACTTC; CDR3aa: CASSSGGLADGETQYF; abundance: .; v_gene: TRBV28; j_gene: TRBJ2-5; d_gene: TRBD2
CDR3nt: TGTGCCAGCAGTCTAACGGGGGGCGATGAGCAGTTCTTC; CDR3aa: CASSLTGGDEQFF; abundance: .; v_gene: TRBV27; j_gene: TRBJ2-1; d_gene: .
CDR3nt: TGTGCCAGCAGCCAACGGGGGGCCTCCTACAATGAGCAGTTCTTC; CDR3aa: CASSQRGASYNEQFF; abundance: .; v_gene: TRBV14; j_gene: TRBJ2-1; d_gene: .
CDR3nt: TGTGCCAGCAGTGAAGGGACAGGGATTTCTAGGACTGAAGCTTTCTTT; CDR3aa: CASSEGTGISRTEAFF; abundance: .; v_gene: TRBV6-1; j_gene: TRBJ1-1; d_gene: TRBD1
CDR3nt: TGTGCCAGCAGCCCTATGGAGGTTCACGAGCAGTACTTC; CDR3aa: CASSPMEVHEQYF; abundance: .; v_gene: TRBV6-5; j_gene: TRBJ2-7; d_gene: .
CDR3nt: TGTGCCAGCAGCTTAGTAGGGGACACCGGGGAGCTGTTTTTT; CDR3aa: CASSLVGDTGELFF; abundance: .; v_gene: TRBV11-2; j_gene: TRBJ2-2; d_gene: .
CDR3nt: TGTGCCAGCAGCTTAGAAGTATTAGCGGGAGGTGGAGAGACCCAGTACTTC; CDR3aa: CASSLEVLAGGGETQYF; abundance: .; v_gene: TRBV7-9; j_gene: TRBJ2-5; d_gene: TRBD2
CDR3nt: TGTGCCAGCAGCCAAGCCCCTACGAATGAGCAGTTCTTC; CDR3aa: CASSQAPTNEQFF; abundance: .; v_gene: TRBV16; j_gene: TRBJ2-1; d_gene: .
CDR3nt: TGTGCCAGCAGTATAAGTAGGGGAGGAACTGAAGCTTTCTTT; CDR3aa: CASSISRGGTEAFF; abundance: .; v_gene: TRBV28; j_gene: TRBJ1-1; d_gene: .
CDR3nt: TGTGCCAGTACCATCCGCGATGAGCAGTTCTTC; CDR3aa: CASTIRDEQFF; abundance: .; v_gene: TRBV19; j_gene: TRBJ2-1; d_gene: .
CDR3nt: TGCGCCAGCAGCCGTGACGGGAGTACCTACGAGCAGTACTTC; CDR3aa: CASSRDGSTYEQYF; abundance: once; v_gene: TRBV4-3; j_gene: TRBJ2-7; d_gene: .
CDR3nt: TGTGCCAGCAGTTTGGAGATGACTAATGAAAAACTGTTTTTT; CDR3aa: CASSLEMTNEKLFF; abundance: .; v_gene: TRBV28; j_gene: TRBJ1-4; d_gene: .
CDR3nt: TGTGCCAGTAGTACCATCACTGGGAACACTGAAGCTTTCTTT; CDR3aa: CASSTITGNTEAFF; abundance: .; v_gene: TRBV19; j_gene: TRBJ1-1; d_gene: .
CDR3nt: TGTGCCAGCAGCTTGTGGGCCTCAAAGGGGGGCTACACCTTC; CDR3aa: CASSLWASKGGYTF; abundance: .; v_gene: TRBV5-4; j_gene: TRBJ1-2; d_gene: .
CDR3nt: TGTGCCAGCATAAGGGGCAACATGAACACTGAAGCTTTCTTT; CDR3aa: CASIRGNMNTEAFF; abundance: once; v_gene: TRBV2; j_gene: TRBJ1-1; d_gene: .